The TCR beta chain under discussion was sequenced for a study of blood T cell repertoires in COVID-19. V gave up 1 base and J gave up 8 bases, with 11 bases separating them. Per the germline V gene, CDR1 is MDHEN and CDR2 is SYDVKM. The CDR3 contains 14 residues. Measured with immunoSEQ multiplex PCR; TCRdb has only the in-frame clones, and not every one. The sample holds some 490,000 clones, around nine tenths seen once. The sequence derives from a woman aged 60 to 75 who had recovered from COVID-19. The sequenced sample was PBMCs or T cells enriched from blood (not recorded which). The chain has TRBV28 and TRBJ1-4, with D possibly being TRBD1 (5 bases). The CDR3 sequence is CASSLSGVREKLFF. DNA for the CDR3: TGTGCCAGCAGTTTATCGGGGGTAAGGGAAAAACTGTTTTTT.